This entry lists 25 T cell receptor beta chains sequenced from one sample in a study of glioma-infiltrating T cells after dendritic cell vaccination (dated by TCRdb to about 2016). The sample's time point label, decoded: after dendritic cell vaccination, including at tumor progression/relapse. Libraries were prepared through the immunoSEQ multiplex PCR assay. The clones in this table, taken by TCRdb from immuneACCESS, are in-frame only. Not every clone is retained; where verified, under half of the shortfall comes from an unresolved V gene, and the cause of the rest is unknown. The sample includes about 94,000 clones, with 80% observed a single time. The ten largest account for approximately 5.4% of the sample. The sample in question was blood, obtained after dendritic cell vaccination. The receptor set was obtained from a human donor with glioblastoma.

CDR3 DNA: TGTGCCTGGAGTCTGGGGGCTAGCGGGAGTTCTATGAGTTACGAGCAGTACTTC. Translating gives CAWSLGASGSSMSYEQYF. This chain connects TRBV30 to TRBJ2-7, with 10 bases fitting TRBD2. The CDR3 totals 18 residues. V dropped 2 bases and J dropped 4; count of bases not matched to a gene: 17. CDR1 GTSNPN and CDR2 SVGIG come from the germline V gene (reference sequence).

V gene TRBV28 combines with J gene TRBJ2-7; D might be TRBD2 (6 bases). V was clipped by 9 bases and J by 0 bases, with 15 bases between them. The germline gives CDR1 MDHEN, CDR2 SYDVKM. The CDR3 is 14 amino acids. The CDR3 sequence is CASRSGSHSYEQYF. CDR3 sequence (DNA): TGTGCCAGTCGTAGCGGAAGCCACTCCTACGAGCAGTACTTC. Drawing the rest from reference TRBV28 and TRBJ2-7, the complete variable domain is DVKVTQSSRYLVKRTGEKVFLECVQDMDHENMFWYRQDPGLGLRLIYFSYDVKMKEKGDIPEGYSVSREKKERFSLILESASTNQTSMYLCASRSGSHSYEQYFGPGTRLTVT.

The V and J genes are TRBV5-1 and TRBJ2-1; 8 bases fit TRBD1. Per germline, CDR1 SGHRS and CDR2 YFSETQ. The CDR3 totals 13 residues. The V segment lost 5 bases and the J segment 7 bases; nucleotides outside the gene matches: 5. CDR3 loop: CASSGQGLNEQFF. The CDR3 DNA reads as TGCGCCAGCAGTGGACAGGGCCTGAATGAGCAGTTCTTC.

The genes are TRBV21-1 and TRBJ2-5; TRBD2, as called in the table, went unchecked against the DNA. TRBV21-1 corresponds to a pseudogene. The CDR3 loop spans 15 amino acids. CDR3 DNA: TGTGCCAGCAGCGAGGGTAGGCCCCGAGGCGAGACCCAGTACTTC. The encoded protein is CASSEGRPRGETQYF.

This chain connects TRBV10-3 to TRBJ1-1; 7 nucleotides agree with TRBD1. Per germline, CDR1 ENHRY and CDR2 SYGVKD. J lost 1 base, V lost 2 bases, and 1 base had no gene match. This CDR3 contains 14 residues. The CDR3 DNA reads TGTGCCATCAGTGAGAACAGGGGGAACACTGAAGCTTTCTTT. It yields the protein CAISENRGNTEAFF.

The chain joins TRBV7-2 to TRBJ2-3; 8 bases are shared with TRBD2. Germline CDR1 and CDR2: SGHTA and FQGNSA. CDR3 length: 16 residues. V lost 1 base and J lost 5; bases outside the gene matches: 8. The CDR3 reads CASSLVAAGGGDTQYF. The CDR3 DNA reads as TGTGCCAGCAGCTTAGTGGCGGCGGGGGGAGGAGATACGCAGTATTTT.

The CDR3 DNA sequence: TGTGCCAGCAGCATCCCGGGACAGGGGACCCTCGGGGCCAACGTCCTGACTTTC. Its translation is CASSIPGQGTLGANVLTF. This chain uses TRBV5-5 with TRBJ2-6; 10 bases map to TRBD1. J gave up 4 bases and V 4 bases, and 11 bases lay outside the gene matches. This CDR3 has 18 residues. Per the germline V gene, CDR1 is SGHKS and CDR2 is YYEKEE (reference sequence).

The V and J genes are TRBV19 and TRBJ1-5, with D perhaps matching TRBD1 (6 bases). V was cut by 4 bases and J by 1 base, with 11 bases left in between. CDR1 and CDR2 from the germline V gene are LNHDA and SQIVND (reference sequence). The CDR3 length is 15 residues. This chain's CDR3 is CASSTGHLSNQPQHF. The CDR3 coding sequence is TGTGCCAGTAGTACGGGACACCTAAGCAATCAGCCCCAGCATTTT.

This chain joins TRBV9 and TRBJ1-1; TRBD1 is a possible D gene (6 bases). The CDR3 runs 16 residues. Germline CDR1 is SGDLS and CDR2 is YYNGEE. Between the trimmed V and J ends, which lost 0 bases and 4 bases, there was a span of 16 bases. CDR3 protein: CASSVDRVSGGTEAFF. The CDR3 region has the DNA TGTGCCAGCAGCGTAGACAGGGTCAGTGGTGGCACTGAAGCTTTCTTT.

In its sample, this clone was seen once. The chain uses TRBV30 and TRBJ2-3; a weak D match, TRBD1 (6 bases). Trimming shortened V by 5 bases and J by 4 bases, and 13 bases separated the two germline ends. CDR1 is GTSNPN and CDR2 is SVGIG in the germline V gene (reference sequence). The CDR3 extends over 13 amino acids. The CDR3 sequence: CAWEQGPPDTQYF. DNA for the CDR3: TGTGCCTGGGAACAGGGTCCGCCAGATACGCAGTATTTT.

This clone was seen once. The chain's CDR3 is CASNQGLAGSYEQYF. CDR3 in DNA: TGTGCCAGCAACCAGGGACTAGCGGGCTCCTACGAGCAGTACTTC. The chain has TRBV2 and TRBJ2-7; 12 nucleotides align to TRBD2. Germline V gene data show CDR1 as SNHLY and CDR2 as FYNNEI. The CDR3 extends over 15 amino acids. V trimming: 7 bases; J trimming: 0 bases; junction bases outside the gene matches: 4.

The chain uses TRBV10-3 and TRBJ1-4; 9 bases are shared with TRBD1. Germline assignment: CDR1 ENHRY and CDR2 SYGVKD. The CDR3 sequence is 14 residues long. Germline trimming cut 6 bases from V and 8 bases from J; bases unmatched to any gene: 7. The DNA of the CDR3 is TGTGCCATCAGGTCCGGGACAGGGAACGAAAAACTGTTTTTT. It codes for CAIRSGTGNEKLFF.

The V call is TRBV6-6, the J call TRBJ2-3; 8 bases are a match to TRBD2. The germline gives CDR1 MNHNY, CDR2 SVGAGI (reference sequence). After removal of 10 bases from V and 1 base from J, the junction contained 10 bases not matched to a gene. The CDR3 has 15 amino acids. DNA of the CDR3: TGTGCCACCCACTCCGGAGCGGGGGGCACAGATACGCAGTATTTT. Its translation: CATHSGAGGTDTQYF.

The chain has TRBV19 and TRBJ2-7; 7 bases fit TRBD1. Germline V gene data show CDR1 as LNHDA and CDR2 as SQIVND (reference sequence). V shed 3 bases and J 3 bases; nucleotides not matched to a gene: 8. CDR3 length equals 15 residues. The CDR3 DNA is TGTGCCAGTAGTATCACCTCGGGACAGATCTACGAGCAGTACTTC. Translated: CASSITSGQIYEQYF. The full variable domain, in which reference TRBV19 and TRBJ2-7 provide the parts outside the CDR3, is DGGITQSPKYLFRKEGQNVTLSCEQNLNHDAMYWYRQDPGQGLRLIYYSQIVNDFQKGDIAEGYSVSREKKESFPLTVTSAQKNPTAFYLCASSITSGQIYEQYFGPGTRLTVT.

The chain carries TRBV7-3 and TRBJ1-1; tentative D call: TRBD1 (5 bases). The length of the CDR3 is 16 residues. CDR1 is SGHTA and CDR2 is FQGTGA in the germline V gene. V was shortened by 0 bases and J by 0 bases, with 11 bases between the two germline ends. CDR3 sequence reads: CASSLTFMDMNTEAFF. CDR3 bases: TGTGCCAGCAGCTTAACGTTTATGGACATGAACACTGAAGCTTTCTTT.

This rearrangement joins TRBV5-1 to TRBJ2-3; the D gene is possibly TRBD2 (7 bases). The CDR3 loop spans 16 amino acids. Germline assignment: CDR1 SGHRS and CDR2 YFSETQ. Trimming cost V 2 bases and J 0 bases, with 13 bases left between them. The CDR3 nucleotides read TGCGCCAGCAGCTTAGGGGGGGCACGTAGCACAGATACGCAGTATTTT. Its translation is CASSLGGARSTDTQYF.

The V and J genes are TRBV28 and TRBJ2-1, with 12 bases lining up with TRBD2. The CDR3 has 13 residues. Germline lookup yields CDR1 MDHEN and CDR2 SYDVKM. V lost 8 bases to trimming and J lost 7 bases; unmatched junction nucleotides: 3. The CDR3 sequence: CASFTSGRNEQFF. In nucleotides, the CDR3 is TGTGCCAGCTTTACTAGCGGGAGGAATGAGCAGTTCTTC.

The chain recombines TRBV5-4 with TRBJ1-1; 8 bases agree with TRBD1. The V gene end was trimmed by 3 bases and the J gene end by 4 bases; junction bases not matched to a gene: 8. The CDR3 is made up of 15 amino acids. Germline lookup yields CDR1 SGHNT and CDR2 YYREEE (reference sequence). The chain's CDR3 is CASSSATGEGTEAFF. Written as DNA, the CDR3 is TGTGCCAGCAGCTCCGCGACAGGGGAAGGCACTGAAGCTTTCTTT.

The CDR3 DNA reads TGTGCCAGCAGCCAACAGGGGGCAAGGACTGAAGCTTTCTTT. This encodes CASSQQGARTEAFF. V usage is TRBV7-3 and J usage is TRBJ1-1; 9 bases map to TRBD1. V was pared by 5 bases and J by 5 bases, with 6 bases of the junction left unmatched. Germline values: CDR1 SGHTA, CDR2 FQGTGA. The CDR3 loop spans 14 amino acids.

This chain joins TRBV29-1 and TRBJ2-2; TRBD2 agrees at 12 bases. Germline CDR1 reads SQVTM; CDR2 reads ANQGSEA. V was clipped by 2 bases and J by 4 bases; unmatched bases: 5. The length of the CDR3 is 16 residues. DNA of the CDR3: TGCAGCGTTGAACCTAGCGGGAGGGTCGGCACCGGGGAGCTGTTTTTT. Translated, it gives CSVEPSGRVGTGELFF.

This clone was found a few times. DNA of the CDR3: TGTGCCAGCTCAGGGGCTCAGAATTCACCCCTCCACTTT. Translating it yields CASSGAQNSPLHF. The chain has TRBV2 and TRBJ1-6; D may be TRBD1 (6 bases). The CDR3 runs 13 residues. The germline CDR1 and CDR2 sequences are SNHLY and FYNNEI. V lost 8 bases, J lost 7 bases, and 12 bases lay in between.

J is TRBJ2-3 and V is TRBV9, with TRBD2 as a possible D gene (6 bases). This CDR3 is 16 amino acids long. V lost 0 bases, J lost 0 bases, and 11 bases lay in between. Germline lookup yields CDR1 SGDLS and CDR2 YYNGEE. Here the CDR3 DNA reads TGTGCCAGCAGCGTAGGGATAGCGGCTAGCACAGATACGCAGTATTTT. Translated, it gives CASSVGIAASTDTQYF. Based on the CDR3 plus reference TRBV9 and TRBJ2-3, the full variable domain is DSGVTQTPKHLITATGQRVTLRCSPRSGDLSVYWYQQSLDQGLQFLIQYYNGEERAKGNILERFSAQQFPDLHSELNLSSLELGDSALYFCASSVGIAASTDTQYFGPGTRLTVL.

The V and J genes are TRBV6-1 and TRBJ2-7; 7 bases fit TRBD1. With 6 bases clipped from V and 1 base from J, the junction kept 3 bases outside the gene matches. The CDR3 is 13 amino acids. Germline CDR1 MNHNS, CDR2 SASEGT. The CDR3, as DNA: TGTGCCAGCAGAAGGGGGCCTTCCTACGAGCAGTACTTC. It encodes CASRRGPSYEQYF.

The rearrangement uses TRBV11-3 and TRBJ2-6; D perhaps matches TRBD1 (6 bases). The CDR3 is made up of 16 amino acids. The V gene's germline CDR1 is SGHNT and CDR2 YENEEA. V was cut by 2 bases and J by 2 bases, with 10 bases left in between. The chain's CDR3 is CASSLSGDPGANVLTF. The CDR3, as DNA: TGTGCCAGCAGCTTATCAGGGGACCCTGGGGCCAACGTCCTGACTTTC. Full variable domain (outside the CDR3, taken from reference TRBV11-3 and TRBJ2-6): EAGVVQSPRYKIIEKKQPVAFWCNPISGHNTLYWYLQNLGQGPELLIRYENEEAVDDSQLPKDRFSAERLKGVDSTLKIQPAELGDSAVYLCASSLSGDPGANVLTFGAGSRLTVL.

J is TRBJ2-3 and V is TRBV28; perhaps TRBD1 as D (5 bases). Trimming took 3 bases from V and 1 from J, leaving 11 bases between them. The CDR3 runs 15 residues. Germline V gene sequence: CDR1 MDHEN, CDR2 SYDVKM. The CDR3 bases are TGTGCCAGCAGTTTCCGAGGCAGGGGCACAGATACGCAGTATTTT. Its protein is CASSFRGRGTDTQYF.